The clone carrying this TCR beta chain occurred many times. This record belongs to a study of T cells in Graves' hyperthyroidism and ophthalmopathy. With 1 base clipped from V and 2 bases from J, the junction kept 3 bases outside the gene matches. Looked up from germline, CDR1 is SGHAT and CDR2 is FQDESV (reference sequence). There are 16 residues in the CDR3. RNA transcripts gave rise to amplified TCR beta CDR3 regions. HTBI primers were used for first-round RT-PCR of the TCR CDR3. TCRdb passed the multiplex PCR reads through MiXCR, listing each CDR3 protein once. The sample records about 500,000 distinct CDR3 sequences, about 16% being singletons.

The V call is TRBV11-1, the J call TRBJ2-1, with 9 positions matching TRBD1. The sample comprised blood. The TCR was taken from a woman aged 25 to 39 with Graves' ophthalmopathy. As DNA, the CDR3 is TGTGCCAGCAGCTTAGGTACAGGGGGCACCTACAATGAGCAGTTCTTC. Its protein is CASSLGTGGTYNEQFF.